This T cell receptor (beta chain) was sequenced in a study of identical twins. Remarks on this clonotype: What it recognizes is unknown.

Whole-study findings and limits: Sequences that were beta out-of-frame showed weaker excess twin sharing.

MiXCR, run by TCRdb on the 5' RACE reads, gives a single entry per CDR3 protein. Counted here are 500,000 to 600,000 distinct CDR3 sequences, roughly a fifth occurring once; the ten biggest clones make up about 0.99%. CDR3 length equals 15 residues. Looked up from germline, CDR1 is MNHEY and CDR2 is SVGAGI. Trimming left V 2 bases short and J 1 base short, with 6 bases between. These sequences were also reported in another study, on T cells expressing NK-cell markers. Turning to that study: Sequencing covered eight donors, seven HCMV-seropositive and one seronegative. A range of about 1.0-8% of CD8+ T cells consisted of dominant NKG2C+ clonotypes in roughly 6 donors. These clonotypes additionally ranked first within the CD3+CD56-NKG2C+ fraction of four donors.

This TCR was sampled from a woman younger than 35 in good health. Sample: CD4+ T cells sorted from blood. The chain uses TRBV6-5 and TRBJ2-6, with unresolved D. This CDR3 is CASSYVVSGANVLTF. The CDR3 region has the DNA TGTGCCAGCAGTTACGTGGTTTCTGGGGCCAACGTCCTGACTTTC.